This TCR beta chain was sequenced in a study of blood T cell repertoires in COVID-19. Study background: Material from acute and convalescent COVID-19 was sourced from the United States, Italy and Spain. In each case, the material was cDNA or gDNA derived from T cells, B-cell-depleted T cells, or PBMCs.

This clone was observed once. In the original workflow: Nucleated cell counts were estimated from reference gene primer amplification. Clones were sequenced by immunoSEQ multiplex PCR, and TCRdb holds only the in-frame ones, with some missing. The V and J calls and the clone size are those of that table, but D and trimming were determined from the DNA. The sample records 15,000 or so clones, 85% to 95% being singletons. After removal of 4 bases from V and 4 bases from J, the junction contained 4 bases not matched to a gene. CDR3 size: 15 residues. CDR1 is LNHDA, CDR2 SQIVND, per germline (reference sequence).

Input material: peripheral blood. The TCR originated in a human donor with active COVID-19. The donor label of this sample is uncertain. This chain uses TRBV19 with TRBJ1-5; 10 nucleotides line up with TRBD1. Written as DNA, the CDR3 is TGTGCCAGTAGTACGGGACAGGGGACAAATCAGCCCCAGCATTTT. This translates into CASSTGQGTNQPQHF.